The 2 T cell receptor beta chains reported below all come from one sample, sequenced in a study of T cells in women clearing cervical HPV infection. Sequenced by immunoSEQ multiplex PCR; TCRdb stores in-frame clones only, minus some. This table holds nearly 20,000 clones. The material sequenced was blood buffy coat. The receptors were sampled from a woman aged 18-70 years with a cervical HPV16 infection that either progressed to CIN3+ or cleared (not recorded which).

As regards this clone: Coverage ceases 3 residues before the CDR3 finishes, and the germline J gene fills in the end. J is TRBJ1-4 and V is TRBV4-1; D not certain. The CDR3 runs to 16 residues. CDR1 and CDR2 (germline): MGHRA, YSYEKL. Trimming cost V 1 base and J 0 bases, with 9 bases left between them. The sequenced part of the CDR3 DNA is TGCGCCAGCAGCCAAGCGGTTAGTGCAACTAATGAAAAA. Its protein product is CASSQAVSATNEK. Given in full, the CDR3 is CASSQAVSATNEKLFF.

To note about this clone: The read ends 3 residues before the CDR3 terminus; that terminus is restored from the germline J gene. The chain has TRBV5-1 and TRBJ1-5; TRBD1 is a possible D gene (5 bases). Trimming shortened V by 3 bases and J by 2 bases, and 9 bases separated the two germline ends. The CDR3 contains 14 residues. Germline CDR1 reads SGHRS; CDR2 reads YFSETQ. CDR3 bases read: TGCGCCAGCAGCTCGCAGGGTGGCAATCAGCCC. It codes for CASSSQGGNQP. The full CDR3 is CASSSQGGNQPQHF.